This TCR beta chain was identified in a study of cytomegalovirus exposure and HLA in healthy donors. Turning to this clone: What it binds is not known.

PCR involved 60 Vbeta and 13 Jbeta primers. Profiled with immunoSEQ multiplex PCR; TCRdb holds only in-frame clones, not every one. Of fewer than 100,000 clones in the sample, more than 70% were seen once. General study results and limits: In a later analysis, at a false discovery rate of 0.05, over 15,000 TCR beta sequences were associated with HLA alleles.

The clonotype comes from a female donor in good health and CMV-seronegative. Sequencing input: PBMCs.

The chain's CDR3 is CASSSGVDYEQYF. The DNA of the CDR3 is TGTGCCAGCAGCTCAGGGGTTGACTACGAGCAGTACTTC. The rearrangement uses TRBV27 and TRBJ2-7; tentative D call: TRBD1 (6 bases). V was clipped by 6 bases and J by 3 bases, with 12 bases between them. The germline V gene has CDR1 MNHEY and CDR2 SMNVEV (reference sequence). There are 13 residues in the CDR3.